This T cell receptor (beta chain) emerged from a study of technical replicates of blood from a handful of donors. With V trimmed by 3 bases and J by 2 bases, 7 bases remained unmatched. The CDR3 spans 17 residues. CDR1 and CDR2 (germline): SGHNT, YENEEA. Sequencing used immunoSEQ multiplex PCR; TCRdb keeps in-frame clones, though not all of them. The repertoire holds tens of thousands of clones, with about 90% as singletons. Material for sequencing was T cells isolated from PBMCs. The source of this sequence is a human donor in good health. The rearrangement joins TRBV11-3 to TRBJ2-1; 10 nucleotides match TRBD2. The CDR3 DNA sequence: TGTGCCAGCAGCTTGGAGCTAGCGGGAGTGCCCTACAATGAGCAGTTCTTC. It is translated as CASSLELAGVPYNEQFF.